These 2 T cell receptor beta chains share one sample of origin, sequenced in a study of CXCR3 chemokines and chemotherapy response in bladder cancer. TCRdb re-called the PCR reads through MiXCR, storing one row per CDR3 protein. The sample has some 8,100 distinct CDR3 sequences; roughly an eighth are singletons. Specimen collection occurred from a patient whose treatment included neoadjuvant chemotherapy. Every receptor here comes from a human donor with bladder cancer that responded to neoadjuvant chemotherapy.

This clonotype has a count of ten or more. The rearrangement joins TRBV30 to TRBJ2-7, with a tentative D call TRBD1 (6 bases). The germline V gene encodes CDR1 GTSNPN and CDR2 SVGIG (reference sequence). V lost 2 bases to trimming and J lost 2 bases, with 16 bases between them. The CDR3 spans 15 residues. The CDR3 region is CAWSPRPGQTYEQYF. CDR3 bases: TGTGCCTGGAGTCCCCGACCCGGACAGACCTACGAGCAGTACTTC.

This clonotype was detected ten times or more. V is TRBV12-3 or TRBV12-4 and J is TRBJ1-1; TRBD1 agrees at 7 bases. The CDR3 runs to 14 residues. Germline trimming cut 7 bases from V and 6 bases from J; bases unmatched to any gene: 11. DNA for the CDR3: TGTGCCAGCAACCTAAGAGGGGGCGGGGCTGAAGCTTTCTTT. Translating it yields CASNLRGGGAEAFF.